The clone carrying this TCR beta chain was detected only once. The ends lost 0 bases at V and 0 bases at J; junction bases unmatched: 4. CDR1 and CDR2 from the germline V gene are SGHRS and YFSETQ. CDR3 length equals 16 residues. Participant ages covered about 18 to 89 years across 20 to 30 US areas. Participants reported their clinical history, and cohort assignment relied on those reports. Per the authors' pipeline: Amplification from reference gene primers served as the basis for estimated nucleated cell counts. Data came from immunoSEQ multiplex PCR; TCRdb stores just in-frame clones and leaves some out. V, J and clone size reflect that table, while D and trimming were determined from the DNA. The sample has around 200,000 clones, 75% to 90% seen once. This sample was taken from a study of blood T cell repertoires in COVID-19. Study-level information: PBMCs, B-cell-depleted T cells, or T cells were the source of the cDNA or gDNA that made up the material.

This TCR came from a man aged 40-55 years who had recovered from COVID-19. The chain combines TRBV5-1 with TRBJ2-3; TRBD2 agrees at 7 bases. Sequencing was carried out using PBMCs or T cells enriched from blood (not recorded which). In DNA form, the CDR3 reads TGCGCCAGCAGCTTGGAAGGGAGGGCGAGCACAGATACGCAGTATTTT. Translating it yields CASSLEGRASTDTQYF.